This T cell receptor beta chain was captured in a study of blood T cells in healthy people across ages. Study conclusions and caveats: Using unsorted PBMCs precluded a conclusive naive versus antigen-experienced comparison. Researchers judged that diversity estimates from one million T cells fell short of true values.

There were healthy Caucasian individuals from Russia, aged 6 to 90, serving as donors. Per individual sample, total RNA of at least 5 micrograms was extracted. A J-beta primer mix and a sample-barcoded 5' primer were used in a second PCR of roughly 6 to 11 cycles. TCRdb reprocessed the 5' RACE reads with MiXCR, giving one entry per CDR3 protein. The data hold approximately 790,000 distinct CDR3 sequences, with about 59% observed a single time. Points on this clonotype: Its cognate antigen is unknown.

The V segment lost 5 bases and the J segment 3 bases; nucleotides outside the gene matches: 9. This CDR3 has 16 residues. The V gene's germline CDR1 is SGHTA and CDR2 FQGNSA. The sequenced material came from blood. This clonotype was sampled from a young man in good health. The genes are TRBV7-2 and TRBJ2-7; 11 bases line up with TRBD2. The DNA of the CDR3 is TGTGCCAGCAGCCACCGGGCTAGCGGGGGGTACTACGAGCAGTACTTC. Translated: CASSHRASGGYYEQYF.